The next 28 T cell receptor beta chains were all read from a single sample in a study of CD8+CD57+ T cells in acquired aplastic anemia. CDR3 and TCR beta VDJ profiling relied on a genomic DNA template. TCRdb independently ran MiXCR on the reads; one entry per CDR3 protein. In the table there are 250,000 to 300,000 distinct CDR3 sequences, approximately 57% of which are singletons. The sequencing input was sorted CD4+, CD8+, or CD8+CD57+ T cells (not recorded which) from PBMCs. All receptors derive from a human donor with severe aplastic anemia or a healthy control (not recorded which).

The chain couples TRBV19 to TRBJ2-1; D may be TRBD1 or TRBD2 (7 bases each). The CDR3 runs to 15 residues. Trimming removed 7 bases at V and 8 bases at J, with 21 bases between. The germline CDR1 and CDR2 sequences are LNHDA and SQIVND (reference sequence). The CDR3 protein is CASNQGGLRYDEQFF. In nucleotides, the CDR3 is TGTGCCAGTAACCAGGGGGGACTACGTTATGATGAGCAGTTCTTC. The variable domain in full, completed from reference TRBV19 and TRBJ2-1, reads DGGITQSPKYLFRKEGQNVTLSCEQNLNHDAMYWYRQDPGQGLRLIYYSQIVNDFQKGDIAEGYSVSREKKESFPLTVTSAQKNPTAFYLCASNQGGLRYDEQFFGPGTRLTVL.

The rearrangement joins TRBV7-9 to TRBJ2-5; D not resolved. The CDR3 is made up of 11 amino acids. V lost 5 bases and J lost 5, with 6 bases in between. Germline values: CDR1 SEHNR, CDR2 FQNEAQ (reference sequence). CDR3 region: CASSQLETQYF. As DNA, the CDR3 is TGTGCCAGCAGCCAGCTCGAGACCCAGTACTTC.

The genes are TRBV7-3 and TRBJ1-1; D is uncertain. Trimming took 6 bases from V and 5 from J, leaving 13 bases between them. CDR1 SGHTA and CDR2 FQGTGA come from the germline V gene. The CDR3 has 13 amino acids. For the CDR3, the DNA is TGTGCCAGCAGGCAAAATGCGTTTACTGAAGCTTTCTTT. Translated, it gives CASRQNAFTEAFF.

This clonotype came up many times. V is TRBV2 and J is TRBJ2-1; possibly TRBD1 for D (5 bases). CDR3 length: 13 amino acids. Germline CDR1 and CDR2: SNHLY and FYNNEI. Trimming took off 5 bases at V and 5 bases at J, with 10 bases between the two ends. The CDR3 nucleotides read TGTGCCAGCAGTCCAGACAGAGACAATGAGCAGTTCTTC. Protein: CASSPDRDNEQFF.

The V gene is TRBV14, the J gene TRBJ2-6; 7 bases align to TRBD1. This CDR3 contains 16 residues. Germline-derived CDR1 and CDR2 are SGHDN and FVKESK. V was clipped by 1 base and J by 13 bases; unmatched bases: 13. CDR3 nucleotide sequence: TGTGCCAGCAGCCAAGCCAGGACAGGTCCCTTGCAGGTCCTGACTTTC. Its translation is CASSQARTGPLQVLTF.

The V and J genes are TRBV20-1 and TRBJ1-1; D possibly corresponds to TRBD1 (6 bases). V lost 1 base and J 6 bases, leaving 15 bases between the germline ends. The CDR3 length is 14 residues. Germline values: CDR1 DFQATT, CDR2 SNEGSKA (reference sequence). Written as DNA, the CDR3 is TGCAGTGCTAGAGGGGGAGGGGGTCGGGCTGAAGCTTTCTTT. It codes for CSARGGGGRAEAFF.

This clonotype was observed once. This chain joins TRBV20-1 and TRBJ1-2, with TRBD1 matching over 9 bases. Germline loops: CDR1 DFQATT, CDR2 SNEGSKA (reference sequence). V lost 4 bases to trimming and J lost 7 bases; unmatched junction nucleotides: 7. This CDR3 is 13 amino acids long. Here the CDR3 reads CSANGQGKGGYTF. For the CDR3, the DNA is TGCAGTGCTAATGGACAGGGGAAAGGTGGCTACACCTTC.

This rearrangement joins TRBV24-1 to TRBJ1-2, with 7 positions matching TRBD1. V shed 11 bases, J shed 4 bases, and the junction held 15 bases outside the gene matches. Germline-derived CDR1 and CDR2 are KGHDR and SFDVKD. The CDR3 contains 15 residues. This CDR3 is CASSPAGGPSYGYTF. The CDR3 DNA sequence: TGTGCCAGCTCACCAGCAGGGGGACCGAGCTATGGCTACACCTTC.

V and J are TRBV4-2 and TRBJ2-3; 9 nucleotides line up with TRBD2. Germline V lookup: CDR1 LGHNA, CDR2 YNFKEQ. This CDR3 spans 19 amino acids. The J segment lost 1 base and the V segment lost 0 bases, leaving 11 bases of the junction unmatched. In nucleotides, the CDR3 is TGTGCCAGCAGCCAAGATGGCGGGGGGGCCTTGTCCCGCACAGATACGCAGTATTTT. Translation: CASSQDGGGALSRTDTQYF.

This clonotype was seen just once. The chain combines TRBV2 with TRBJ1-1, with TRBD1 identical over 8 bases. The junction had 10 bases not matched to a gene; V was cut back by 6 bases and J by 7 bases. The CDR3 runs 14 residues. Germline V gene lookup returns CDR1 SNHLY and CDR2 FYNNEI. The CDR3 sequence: CASSNGAGGIEAFF. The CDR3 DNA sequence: TGTGCCAGCAGCAACGGAGCAGGGGGCATTGAAGCTTTCTTT.

CDR3 region: CASSQKGNEQFF. CDR3 DNA sequence: TGTGCCAGCAGCCAGAAGGGCAATGAGCAGTTCTTC. The chain recombines TRBV14 with TRBJ2-1; D uncertain. This CDR3 contains 12 residues. Per the germline V gene, CDR1 is SGHDN and CDR2 is FVKESK. The V gene lost 3 bases and the J gene lost 6 bases, with 6 bases spanning the gap.

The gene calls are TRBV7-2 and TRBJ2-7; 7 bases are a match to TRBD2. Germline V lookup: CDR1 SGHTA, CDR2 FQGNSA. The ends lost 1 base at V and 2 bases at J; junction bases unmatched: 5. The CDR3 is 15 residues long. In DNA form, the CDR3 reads TGTGCCAGCAGCTTAGGTCGGGAGGAGGCCTACGAGCAGTACTTC. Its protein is CASSLGREEAYEQYF. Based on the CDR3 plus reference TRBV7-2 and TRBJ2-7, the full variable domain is GAGVSQSPSNKVTEKGKDVELRCDPISGHTALYWYRQSLGQGLEFLIYFQGNSAPDKSGLPSDRFSAERTGGSVSTLTIQRTQQEDSAVYLCASSLGREEAYEQYFGPGTRLTVT.

The CDR3 DNA is TGTGCCAGCAGCGCCGGGACGACTAGCGGGAGGTCCACAGATACGCAGTATTTT. This gives the protein CASSAGTTSGRSTDTQYF. The chain is built from TRBV11-3 and TRBJ2-3, with TRBD2 identical over 13 bases. V lost 5 bases and J lost 2; bases outside the gene matches: 10. CDR3 length equals 18 residues. Germline values: CDR1 SGHNT, CDR2 YENEEA.

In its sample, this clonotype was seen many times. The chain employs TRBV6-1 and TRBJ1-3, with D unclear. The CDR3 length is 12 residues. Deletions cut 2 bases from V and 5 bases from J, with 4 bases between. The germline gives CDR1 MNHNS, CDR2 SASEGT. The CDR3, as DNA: TGTGCCAGCAGTGAACTACGAAACACCATATATTTT. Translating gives CASSELRNTIYF.

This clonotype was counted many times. CDR3 DNA sequence: TGTGCCAGCAGCCCCAGGGCCTTCTACGAGCAGTACTTC. Protein product: CASSPRAFYEQYF. This rearrangement joins TRBV14 to TRBJ2-7; tentative D call: TRBD1 (5 bases). Germline V gene sequence: CDR1 SGHDN, CDR2 FVKESK. The CDR3 extends over 13 amino acids. The ends were cut back, 4 bases at V and 3 bases at J, with 10 bases in the middle.

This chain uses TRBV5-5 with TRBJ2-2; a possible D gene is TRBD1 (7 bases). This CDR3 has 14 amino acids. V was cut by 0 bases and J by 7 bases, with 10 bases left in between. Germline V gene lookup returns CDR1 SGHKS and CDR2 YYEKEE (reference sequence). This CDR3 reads CASSLAGGNGELFF. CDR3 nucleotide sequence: TGTGCCAGCAGCTTGGCAGGGGGGAACGGGGAGCTGTTTTTT. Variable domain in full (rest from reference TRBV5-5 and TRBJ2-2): DAGVTQSPTHLIKTRGQQVTLRCSPISGHKSVSWYQQVLGQGPQFIFQYYEKEERGRGNFPDRFSARQFPNYSSELNVNALLLGDSALYLCASSLAGGNGELFFGEGSRLTVL.

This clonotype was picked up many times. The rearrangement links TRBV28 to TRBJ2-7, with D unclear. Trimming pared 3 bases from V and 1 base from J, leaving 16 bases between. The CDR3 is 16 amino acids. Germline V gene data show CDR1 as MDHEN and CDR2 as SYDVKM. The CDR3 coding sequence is TGTGCCAGCAGTTTGGGGAATGTGCCGCAGTCCTACGAGCAGTACTTC. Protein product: CASSLGNVPQSYEQYF.

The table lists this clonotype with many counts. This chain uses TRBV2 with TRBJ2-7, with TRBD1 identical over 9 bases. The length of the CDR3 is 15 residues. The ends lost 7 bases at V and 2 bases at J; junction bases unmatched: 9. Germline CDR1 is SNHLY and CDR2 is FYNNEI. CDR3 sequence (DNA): TGTGCCAGCACCATGGAGGGACAGGGCGCCTACGAGCAGTACTTC. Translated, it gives CASTMEGQGAYEQYF.

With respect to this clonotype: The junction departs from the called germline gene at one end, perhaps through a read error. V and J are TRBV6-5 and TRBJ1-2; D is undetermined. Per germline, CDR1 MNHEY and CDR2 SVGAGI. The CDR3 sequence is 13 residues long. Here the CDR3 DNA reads TGTGCCAGCAGTTACTCGACATCCTATGGCTACGCCTTC. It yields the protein CASSYSTSYGYAF.

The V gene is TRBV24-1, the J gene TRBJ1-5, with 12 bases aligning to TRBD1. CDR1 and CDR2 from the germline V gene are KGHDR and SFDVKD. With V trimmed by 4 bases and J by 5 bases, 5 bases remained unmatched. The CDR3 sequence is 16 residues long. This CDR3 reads CATSEPGTGGDQPQHF. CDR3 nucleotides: TGTGCCACCAGTGAACCAGGGACAGGGGGCGATCAGCCCCAGCATTTT.

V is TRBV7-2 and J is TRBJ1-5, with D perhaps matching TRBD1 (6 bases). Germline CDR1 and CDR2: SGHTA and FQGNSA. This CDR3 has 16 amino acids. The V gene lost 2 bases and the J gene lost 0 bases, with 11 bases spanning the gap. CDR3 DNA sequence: TGTGCCAGCAGCTTATTTGGGGGCTTTAGCAATCAGCCCCAGCATTTT. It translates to CASSLFGGFSNQPQHF.

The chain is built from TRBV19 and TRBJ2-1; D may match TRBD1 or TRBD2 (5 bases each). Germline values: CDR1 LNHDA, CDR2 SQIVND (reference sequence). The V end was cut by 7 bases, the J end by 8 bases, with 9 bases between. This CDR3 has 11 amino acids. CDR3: CASIGDHEQFF. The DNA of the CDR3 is TGTGCCAGTATCGGGGACCATGAGCAGTTCTTC.

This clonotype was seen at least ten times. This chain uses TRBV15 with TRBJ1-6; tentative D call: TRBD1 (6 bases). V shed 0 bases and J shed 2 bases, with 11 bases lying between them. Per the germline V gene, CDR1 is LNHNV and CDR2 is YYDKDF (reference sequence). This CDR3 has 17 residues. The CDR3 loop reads CATSRDQGSAYNSPLHF. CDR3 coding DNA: TGTGCCACCAGCAGAGATCAGGGGAGCGCCTATAATTCACCCCTCCACTTT. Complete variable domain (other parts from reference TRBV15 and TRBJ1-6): DAMVIQNPRYQVTQFGKPVTLSCSQTLNHNVMYWYQQKSSQAPKLLFHYYDKDFNNEADTPDNFQSRRPNTSFCFLDIRSPGLGDTAMYLCATSRDQGSAYNSPLHFGNGTRLTVT.

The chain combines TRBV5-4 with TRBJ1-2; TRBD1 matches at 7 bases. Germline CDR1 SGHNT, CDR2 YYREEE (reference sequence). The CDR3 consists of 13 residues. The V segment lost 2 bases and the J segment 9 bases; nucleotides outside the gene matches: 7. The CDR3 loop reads CASSLFGTESYTF. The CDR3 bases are TGTGCCAGCAGCTTATTTGGGACAGAGAGCTACACCTTC.

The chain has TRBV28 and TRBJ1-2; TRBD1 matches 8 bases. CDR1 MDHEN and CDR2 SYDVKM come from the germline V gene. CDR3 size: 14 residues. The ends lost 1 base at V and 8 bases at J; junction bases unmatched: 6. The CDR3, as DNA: TGTGCCAGCAGTTTATTCTCACAGGGGGAAGGCTACACCTTC. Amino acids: CASSLFSQGEGYTF.

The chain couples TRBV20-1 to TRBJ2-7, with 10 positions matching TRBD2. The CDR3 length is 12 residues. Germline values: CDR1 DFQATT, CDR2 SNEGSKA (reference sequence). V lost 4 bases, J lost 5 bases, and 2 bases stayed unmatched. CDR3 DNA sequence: TGCAGTGCTATAGCGGGGGGCGACGAGCAGTACTTC. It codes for CSAIAGGDEQYF.

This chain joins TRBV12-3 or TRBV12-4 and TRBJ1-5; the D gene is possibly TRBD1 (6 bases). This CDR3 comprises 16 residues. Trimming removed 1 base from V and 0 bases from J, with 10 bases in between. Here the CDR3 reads CASSLGGRYSNQPQHF. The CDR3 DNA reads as TGTGCCAGCAGTTTAGGGGGGCGATATAGCAATCAGCCCCAGCATTTT.

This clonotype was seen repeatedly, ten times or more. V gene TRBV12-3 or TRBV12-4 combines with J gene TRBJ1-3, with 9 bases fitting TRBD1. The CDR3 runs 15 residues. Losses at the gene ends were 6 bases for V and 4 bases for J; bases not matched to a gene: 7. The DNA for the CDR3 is TGTGCCAGCAGGCAACAGGGGGCCTCAGGAAACACCATATATTTT. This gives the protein CASRQQGASGNTIYF.